These 3 T cell receptor beta chains originate from one sample sequenced in a study of T cell clonality in common variable immunodeficiency. Libraries were prepared by immunoSEQ multiplex PCR; TCRdb keeps only in-frame clonotypes and omits some of them. Recorded here are about 52,000 clones, none singletons. Specimen: peripheral blood mononuclear cells. The receptors shown here come from a person aged 18 to 70 in good health.

There are many counts of this clone. Read sequence stops 3 residues before the CDR3 end, and the germline J gene provides the missing end. This rearrangement joins TRBV20-1 to TRBJ1-2; TRBD1 agrees at 7 bases. From germline, CDR1 is DFQATT and CDR2 SNEGSKA (reference sequence). The CDR3 extends over 14 amino acids. V was clipped by 6 bases and J by 6 bases; unmatched bases: 13. The DNA read from the CDR3 is TGCAGTGCCGCCCGACGCGGGACAGTGGATGGC. Amino acid sequence: CSAARRGTVDG. The CDR3 in its entirety is CSAARRGTVDGYTF.

Many counts were recorded for this clone. The read ends 3 residues shy of where the CDR3 ends; the end is completed using the germline J gene. The rearrangement links TRBV7-9 to TRBJ2-7; 10 bases are shared with TRBD2. The CDR3 totals 14 residues. Germline V gene data show CDR1 as SEHNR and CDR2 as FQNEAQ (reference sequence). The ends lost 7 bases at V and 2 bases at J; junction bases unmatched: 5. The covered CDR3 bases are TGTGCCAGCAATGCAGCGGGGGGGCCCTACGAG. The encoded protein is CASNAAGGPYE. The full CDR3 protein is CASNAAGGPYEQYF. Full variable domain (rest looked up from reference TRBV7-9 and TRBJ2-7): DTGVSQNPRHKITKRGQNVTFRCDPISEHNRLYWYRQTLGQGPEFLTYFQNEAQLEKSRLLSDRFSAERPKGSFSTLEIQRTEQGDSAMYLCASNAAGGPYEQYFGPGTRLTVT.

This clone showed up many times. With the read ending 3 residues before the CDR3 end, the germline J gene is used to fill in that end. The chain links TRBV7-9 to TRBJ2-1, with 8 bases matching TRBD2. There are 14 residues in the CDR3. Germline assignment: CDR1 SEHNR and CDR2 FQNEAQ (reference sequence). The ends lost 5 bases at V and 8 bases at J; junction bases unmatched: 8. CDR3 residues: CASSPRTSRDEQFF. Partial CDR3 DNA: TGTGCCAGCAGCCCCCGGACTAGCCGCGATGAG.